This T cell receptor (beta chain) is from a study of shared clonotypes between healthy human individuals. The data were produced by immunoSEQ multiplex PCR, yet TCRdb's version contains in-frame clones alone and is incomplete. The sample lists about 1.5 million clones, about 96% seen once, with approximately 1% in the top ten. Germline V lookup: CDR1 LNHNV, CDR2 YYDKDF (reference sequence). This CDR3 is built from 14 residues. Trimming removed 9 bases at V and 2 bases at J, with 15 bases between. What was sequenced was naive CD4+ T cells sorted from blood. The sample's subset: CD45RA+ positively selected. The J gene is TRBJ2-3, the V gene TRBV15, with D maybe TRBD1 (7 bases). This receptor was obtained from a man aged 30-40 years in good health. CDR3 protein: CATQGGGHTDTQYF. The DNA for the CDR3 is TGTGCCACGCAGGGGGGCGGGCACACAGATACGCAGTATTTT.